Listed below are T cell receptor beta chains from one sample, sequenced in a study of blood T cell repertoires in COVID-19. Profiled with immunoSEQ multiplex PCR; TCRdb holds only in-frame clones, not every one. The table records about 280,000 clones, 88% of them present only once. The sequenced sample consisted of PBMCs or T cells enriched from blood (not recorded which). These receptors were obtained from a woman aged 30 to 39 who had recovered from COVID-19. Both conserved end residues are part of each CDR3. A D gene is named only where the DNA matches it firmly. The size entry is marked missing in some rows and otherwise reads once, few, many or a size class.

j_call v_call d_call clone_size cdr3_aa cdr3_nt
TRBJ1-2 TRBV28 TRBD1 . CASSFNKGTDYGYTF TGTGCCAGCAGTTTTAACAAGGGGACAGACTATGGCTACACCTTC
TRBJ1-6 TRBV5-1 TRBD1 . CASSQDRGNSPLHF TGCGCCAGCAGCCAGGACAGGGGTAATTCACCCCTCCACTTT
TRBJ2-5 TRBV4-2 . . CASGTGGSPETQYF TGTGCCAGCGGTACGGGTGGCTCGCCTGAGACCCAGTACTTC
TRBJ2-3 TRBV5-6 . . CASSRFGENTQYF TGTGCCAGCTCCAGATTCGGAGAGAATACGCAGTATTTT
TRBJ1-6 TRBV11-2 . . CASSPRGPNSPLHF TGTGCCAGCAGCCCCCGGGGTCCTAATTCACCCCTCCACTTT
TRBJ2-2 TRBV27 . . CASSPNWAGTGELFF TGTGCCAGCAGTCCCAACTGGGCCGGCACCGGGGAGCTGTTTTTT
TRBJ1-2 TRBV6-2/TRBV6-3 . . CASSRPGTTIRGGYTF TGTGCCAGCAGTCGGCCGGGGACAACCATCAGGGGTGGCTACACCTTC
TRBJ2-2 TRBV24-1 TRBD2 once CATSDPTSGSTGELFF TGTGCCACCAGTGACCCGACTAGCGGGAGTACCGGGGAGCTGTTTTTT
TRBJ1-2 TRBV9 TRBD1 . CASSPTTGNYGYTF TGTGCCAGCAGCCCCACGACAGGGAACTATGGCTACACCTTC
TRBJ2-7 TRBV2 TRBD2 . CASSDPGRGAGGPSEQYF TGTGCCAGCAGTGATCCCGGGCGGGGAGCGGGGGGACCGAGCGAGCAGTACTTC